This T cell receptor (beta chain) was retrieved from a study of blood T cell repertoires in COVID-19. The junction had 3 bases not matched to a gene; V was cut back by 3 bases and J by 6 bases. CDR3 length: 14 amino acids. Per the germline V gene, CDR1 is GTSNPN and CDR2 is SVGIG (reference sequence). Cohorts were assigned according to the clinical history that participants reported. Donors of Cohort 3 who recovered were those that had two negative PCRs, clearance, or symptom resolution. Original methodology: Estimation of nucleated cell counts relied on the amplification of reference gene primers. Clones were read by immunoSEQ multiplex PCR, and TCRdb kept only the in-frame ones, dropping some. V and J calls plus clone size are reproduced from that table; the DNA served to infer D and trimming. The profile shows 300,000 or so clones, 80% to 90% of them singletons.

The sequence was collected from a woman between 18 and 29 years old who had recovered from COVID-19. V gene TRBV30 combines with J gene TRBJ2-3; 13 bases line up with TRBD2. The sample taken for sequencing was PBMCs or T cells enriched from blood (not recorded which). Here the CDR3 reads CAWRLAGGSDTQYF. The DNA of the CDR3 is TGTGCCTGGAGACTAGCGGGGGGGTCCGATACGCAGTATTTT.